A selection of T cell receptor beta chains follows, all from one sample in a study of blood T cell repertoires in COVID-19. Repertoires were generated with immunoSEQ multiplex PCR, while TCRdb's copy carries only in-frame clones and drops some. The top ten clones hold more than 1% of a sample with around 250,000 clones, roughly nine tenths of them seen once. The specimen was PBMCs or T cells enriched from blood (not recorded which). The receptors originated from a human donor in a cohort exposed to, infected with or recovered from COVID-19 (not recorded which). The donor label of this sample is uncertain. Both conserved end residues are part of each CDR3. The D gene is left open where the match is weak. Clone size is shown for a subset of rows, as once, few, many or a class of expanded clone.

V	D	size	J	DNA	CDR3
TRBV6-5	TRBD2	-	TRBJ2-1	TGTGCCAGCAGTTATGCGGGGGGCTCCTACAATGAGCAGTTCTTC	CASSYAGGSYNEQFF
TRBV6-5	-	-	TRBJ1-2	TGTGCCAGCAGTTACCAGGGCCGGGACAAAGGTTCTGGCTACACCTTC	CASSYQGRDKGSGYTF
TRBV5-1	-	-	TRBJ1-3	TGCGCCAGCAGCGCAGGGGATTACGGAAACACCATATATTTT	CASSAGDYGNTIYF
TRBV12-1	-	-	TRBJ1-2	TGTGCCAGCAGCTTCTCCTGGACAGCGGCCCCCTATGGCTACACCTTC	CASSFSWTAAPYGYTF
TRBV13	TRBD1	-	TRBJ1-6	TGTGCCAGCAGCTTATCGGGACAGATTAATTCACCCCTCCACTTT	CASSLSGQINSPLHF
TRBV19	TRBD1	-	TRBJ2-4	TGTGCCAGTAGTATGGGACAGCTCACCAAAAACATTCAGTACTTC	CASSMGQLTKNIQYF
TRBV27	-	-	TRBJ2-7	TGTGCCAGCAGTTTATCAGGTGGGAGAAACTACGAGCAGTACTTC	CASSLSGGRNYEQYF
TRBV4-3	-	-	TRBJ2-7	TGCGCCAGCAGCCAAGATAGAGGGTTCTCCTACGAGCAGTACTTC	CASSQDRGFSYEQYF
TRBV6-5	TRBD1	-	TRBJ1-1	TGTGCCAGCAGCCGGACAGGGGGATCGAACACTGAAGCTTTCTTT	CASSRTGGSNTEAFF
TRBV12-3/TRBV12-4	-	-	TRBJ1-1	TGTGCCAGCCATGGGGAGTACACTGAAGCTTTCTTT	CASHGEYTEAFF
TRBV5-6	-	-	TRBJ1-1	TGTGCCAGCAGCTTGTCGAGGAACACTGAAGCTTTCTTT	CASSLSRNTEAFF
TRBV7-9	-	-	TRBJ1-4	TGTGCCAGCAGCTTTAGCGGACAGCGGGGGGAAAAACTGTTTTTT	CASSFSGQRGEKLFF
TRBV7-9	-	-	TRBJ1-1	TGTGCCAGCAGCCCCTCGGTTGGTGAAGCTTTCTTT	CASSPSVGEAFF
TRBV18	-	-	TRBJ1-3	TGTGCCAGCTCACCGCGGGGGCTTACTGGAAACACCATATATTTT	CASSPRGLTGNTIYF
TRBV19	-	-	TRBJ2-2	TGTGCCAGTAGTGGACAGCAATATCGTACCGGGGAGCTGTTTTTT	CASSGQQYRTGELFF
TRBV18	TRBD2	-	TRBJ2-3	TGTGCCAGCTCACCACCGGGACTAGCGGGGGGAGTAGATACGCAGTATTTT	CASSPPGLAGGVDTQYF
TRBV6-2/TRBV6-3	-	-	TRBJ1-2	TGTGCCAGCAGTTACTCGGAGGTACCTAACTATGGCTACACCTTC	CASSYSEVPNYGYTF
TRBV7-9	TRBD1	-	TRBJ2-7	TGTGCCAGCAGCCCAAACCCGGGACAGGGCTACGAGCAGTACTTC	CASSPNPGQGYEQYF
TRBV6-5	TRBD1	-	TRBJ2-7	TGTGCCAGCACAGGGGGCGCATGGTACGAGCAGTACTTC	CASTGGAWYEQYF
TRBV7-6	TRBD2	few	TRBJ2-7	TGTGCCAGCAGCTTAGAGGGTGGAGCGGGGGGCCCAGCCTACGAGCAGTACTTC	CASSLEGGAGGPAYEQYF
TRBV5-1	TRBD2	-	TRBJ2-1	TGCGCCAGCAGCTTGGCAACGGGGGGGCCGATTGAGCAGTTCTTC	CASSLATGGPIEQFF
TRBV2	-	once	TRBJ1-1	TGTGCCAGCAGTAAGGGCCTCATCCGGGGAGCTGAAGCTTTCTTT	CASSKGLIRGAEAFF
TRBV27	TRBD1	-	TRBJ1-2	TGTGCCAGCAGTTTGAACCGACAGGGGATACACTATGGCTACACCTTC	CASSLNRQGIHYGYTF
TRBV5-6	-	-	TRBJ2-7	TGTGCCAGCAGCCGTCAGGGTTACGAGCAGTACTTC	CASSRQGYEQYF
TRBV10-3	TRBD2	-	TRBJ2-3	TGTGCCATCAGTGAGGTGGGACTAGCGGGGGGCGATCCCACAGATACGCAGTATTTT	CAISEVGLAGGDPTDTQYF
TRBV5-5	-	-	TRBJ1-4	TGTGCCAGCAGCCTCGGAGGGAGTGGAGAAAAACTGTTTTTT	CASSLGGSGEKLFF
TRBV5-5	-	-	TRBJ2-2	TGTGCCAGCAGCTTAGCCGCGAACACCGGGGAGCTGTTTTTT	CASSLAANTGELFF
TRBV9	TRBD1	-	TRBJ2-1	TGTGCCAGCAGCGTAGCTACATGGGACAGTGAGCAGTTCTTC	CASSVATWDSEQFF
TRBV5-4	-	-	TRBJ2-7	TGTGCCAACGACACGGACGGGATTCCCTACGAGCAGTACTTC	CANDTDGIPYEQYF
TRBV4-1	-	-	TRBJ2-1	TGCGCCAGCAGCCAAGGACTACTTAAAGAATACAATGAGCAGTTCTTC	CASSQGLLKEYNEQFF
TRBV4-1	-	-	TRBJ2-2	TGCGCCAGCAGCCGGGACTCTAACACCGGGGAGCTGTTTTTT	CASSRDSNTGELFF
TRBV5-6	TRBD1	once	TRBJ1-2	TGTGCCAGCAGCGAGATCAACAGGGGGAACTATGGCTACACCTTC	CASSEINRGNYGYTF
TRBV6-5	-	-	TRBJ2-2	TGTGCCAGCAGTTCTGTGAAGGGAGACACCGGGGAGCTGTTTTTT	CASSSVKGDTGELFF
TRBV6-6	-	-	TRBJ1-2	TGTGCCAGCAGTTACGAGGGCCTCTCTAACTATGGCTACACCTTC	CASSYEGLSNYGYTF
TRBV30	TRBD1	-	TRBJ1-2	TGTGCCTGGAGTAACAGGGGGCTGGGTGGCTACACCTTC	CAWSNRGLGGYTF
TRBV2	-	-	TRBJ2-5	TGTGCCAGCAGTGATCCCGAACAGGGAAGGGAGACCCAGTACTTC	CASSDPEQGRETQYF
TRBV7-9	-	-	TRBJ2-5	TGTGCCAGCAGCTTTCTGGAGACCCAGTACTTC	CASSFLETQYF
TRBV5-1	TRBD1	-	TRBJ1-1	TGCGCCAGCAGCCCAACAGGGGTTCGGAACACTGAAGCTTTCTTT	CASSPTGVRNTEAFF
TRBV25-1	-	-	TRBJ1-3	TGTGCCAGCAGTGCTCTCTCTGGAAACACCATATATTTT	CASSALSGNTIYF
TRBV7-2	-	-	TRBJ1-2	TGTGCCAGCAGCCCCCCAAACTATGGCTACACCTTC	CASSPPNYGYTF
TRBV7-3	-	-	TRBJ1-5	TGTGCCAGCAGCTTAAATTGGGGGGGACGGATCAATCAGCCCCAGCATTTT	CASSLNWGGRINQPQHF
TRBV4-3	-	-	TRBJ1-2	TGCGCCAGCAGCCAAGGGCGAGGGGGCTATGGCTACACCTTC	CASSQGRGGYGYTF
TRBV28	-	-	TRBJ1-2	TGTGCCAGCATTAGGGAGGGGAAGGGGTACACCTTC	CASIREGKGYTF